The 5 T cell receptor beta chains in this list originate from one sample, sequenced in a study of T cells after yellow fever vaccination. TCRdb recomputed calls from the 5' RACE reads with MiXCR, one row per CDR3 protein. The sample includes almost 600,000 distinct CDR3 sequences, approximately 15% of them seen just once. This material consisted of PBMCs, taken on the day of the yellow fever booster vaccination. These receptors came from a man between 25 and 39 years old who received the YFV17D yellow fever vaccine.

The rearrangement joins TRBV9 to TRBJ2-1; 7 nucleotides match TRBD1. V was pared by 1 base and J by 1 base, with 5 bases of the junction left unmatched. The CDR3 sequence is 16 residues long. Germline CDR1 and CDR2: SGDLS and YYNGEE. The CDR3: CASSVTGQESYNEQFF. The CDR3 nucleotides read TGTGCCAGCAGCGTAACCGGACAGGAGTCCTACAATGAGCAGTTCTTC.

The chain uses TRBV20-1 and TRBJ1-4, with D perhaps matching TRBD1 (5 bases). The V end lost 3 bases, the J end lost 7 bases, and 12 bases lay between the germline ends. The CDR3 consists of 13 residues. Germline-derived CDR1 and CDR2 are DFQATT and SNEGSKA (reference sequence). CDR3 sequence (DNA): TGCAGTGCTAGGGGGCAGGGAGGTGAAAAACTGTTTTTT. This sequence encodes CSARGQGGEKLFF.

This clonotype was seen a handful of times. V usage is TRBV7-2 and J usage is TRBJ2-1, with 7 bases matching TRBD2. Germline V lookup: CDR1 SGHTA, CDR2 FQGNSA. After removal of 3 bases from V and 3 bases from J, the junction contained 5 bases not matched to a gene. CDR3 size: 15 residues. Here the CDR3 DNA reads TGTGCCAGCAGCTTTGAGGCTAGCGGCTACAATGAGCAGTTCTTC. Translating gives CASSFEASGYNEQFF.

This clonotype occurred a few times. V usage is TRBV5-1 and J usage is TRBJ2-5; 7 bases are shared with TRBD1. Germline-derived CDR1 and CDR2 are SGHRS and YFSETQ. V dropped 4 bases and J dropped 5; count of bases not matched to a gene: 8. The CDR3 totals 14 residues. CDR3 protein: CASSQGVLRETQYF. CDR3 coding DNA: TGCGCCAGCAGCCAGGGGGTTCTGAGGGAGACCCAGTACTTC.

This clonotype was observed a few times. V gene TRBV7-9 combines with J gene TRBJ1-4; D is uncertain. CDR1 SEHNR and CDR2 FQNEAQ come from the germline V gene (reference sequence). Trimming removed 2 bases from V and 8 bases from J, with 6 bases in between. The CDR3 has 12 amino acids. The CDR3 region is CASSLYAEKLFF. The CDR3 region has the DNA TGTGCCAGCAGCTTATACGCCGAAAAACTGTTTTTT.